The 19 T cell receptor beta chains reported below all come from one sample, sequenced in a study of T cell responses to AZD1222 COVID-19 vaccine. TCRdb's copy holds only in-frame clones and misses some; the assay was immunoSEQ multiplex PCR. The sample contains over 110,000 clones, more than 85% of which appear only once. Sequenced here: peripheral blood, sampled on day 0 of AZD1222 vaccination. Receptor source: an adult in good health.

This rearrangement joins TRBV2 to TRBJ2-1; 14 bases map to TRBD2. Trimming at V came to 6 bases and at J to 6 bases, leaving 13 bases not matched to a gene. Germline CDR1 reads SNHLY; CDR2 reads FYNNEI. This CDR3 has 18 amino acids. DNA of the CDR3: TGTGCCAGCAGCGGCAGGGCCTGGACTAGCGGGGGGTCCAATGAGCAGTTCTTC. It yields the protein CASSGRAWTSGGSNEQFF. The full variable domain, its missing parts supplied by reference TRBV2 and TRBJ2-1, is EPEVTQTPSHQVTQMGQEVILRCVPISNHLYFYWYRQILGQKVEFLVSFYNNEISEKSEIFDDQFSVERPDGSNFTLKIRSTKLEDSAMYFCASSGRAWTSGGSNEQFFGPGTRLTVL.

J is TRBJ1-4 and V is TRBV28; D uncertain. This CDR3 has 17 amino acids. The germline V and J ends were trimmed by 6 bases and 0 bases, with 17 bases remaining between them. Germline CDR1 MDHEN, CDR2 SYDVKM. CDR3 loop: CASSKNPWSPTNEKLFF. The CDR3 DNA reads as TGTGCCAGCAGCAAAAACCCCTGGTCCCCAACTAATGAAAAACTGTTTTTT.

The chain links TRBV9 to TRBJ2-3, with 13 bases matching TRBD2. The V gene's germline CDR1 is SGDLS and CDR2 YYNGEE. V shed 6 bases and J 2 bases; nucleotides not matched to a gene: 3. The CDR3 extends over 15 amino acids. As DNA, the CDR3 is TGTGCCAGCACTGGGACTAGCGGGGACACAGATACGCAGTATTTT. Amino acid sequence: CASTGTSGDTDTQYF.

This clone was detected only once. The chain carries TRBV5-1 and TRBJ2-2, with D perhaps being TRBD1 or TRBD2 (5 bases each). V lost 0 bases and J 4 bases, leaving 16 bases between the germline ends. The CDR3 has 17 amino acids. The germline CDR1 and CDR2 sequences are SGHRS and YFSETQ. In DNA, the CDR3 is TGCGCCAGCAGCTTGGTGGGGGTAGTCAGGAGCACCGGGGAGCTGTTTTTT. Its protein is CASSLVGVVRSTGELFF.

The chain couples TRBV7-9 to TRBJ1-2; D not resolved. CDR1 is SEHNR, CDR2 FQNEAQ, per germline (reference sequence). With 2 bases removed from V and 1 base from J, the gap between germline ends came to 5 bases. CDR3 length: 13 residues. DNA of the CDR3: TGTGCCAGCAGCTTAATAGATAACTATGGCTACACCTTC. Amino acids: CASSLIDNYGYTF.

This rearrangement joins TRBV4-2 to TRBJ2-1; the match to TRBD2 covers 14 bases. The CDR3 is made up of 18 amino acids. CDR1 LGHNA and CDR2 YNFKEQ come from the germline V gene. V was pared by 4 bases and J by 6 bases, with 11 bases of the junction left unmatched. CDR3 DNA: TGTGCCAGCAGCCGACGGACTAGCGGGGGGCCCGAGGGCAATGAGCAGTTCTTC. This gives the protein CASSRRTSGGPEGNEQFF.

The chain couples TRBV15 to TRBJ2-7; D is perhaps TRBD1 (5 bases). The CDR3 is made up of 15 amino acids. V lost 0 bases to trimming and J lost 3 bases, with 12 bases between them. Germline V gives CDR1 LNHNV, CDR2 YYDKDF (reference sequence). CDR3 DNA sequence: TGTGCCACCAGCAGAGAGCATGACAGTTTCTACGAGCAGTACTTC. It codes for CATSREHDSFYEQYF. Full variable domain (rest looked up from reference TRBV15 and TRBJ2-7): DAMVIQNPRYQVTQFGKPVTLSCSQTLNHNVMYWYQQKSSQAPKLLFHYYDKDFNNEADTPDNFQSRRPNTSFCFLDIRSPGLGDTAMYLCATSREHDSFYEQYFGPGTRLTVT.

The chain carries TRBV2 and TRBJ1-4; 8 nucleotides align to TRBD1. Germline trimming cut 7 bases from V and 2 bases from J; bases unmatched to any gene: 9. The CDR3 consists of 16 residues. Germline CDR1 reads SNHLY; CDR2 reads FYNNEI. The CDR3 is CASKHSPGGTNEKLFF. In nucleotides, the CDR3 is TGTGCCAGCAAACACTCACCAGGGGGCACTAATGAAAAACTGTTTTTT.

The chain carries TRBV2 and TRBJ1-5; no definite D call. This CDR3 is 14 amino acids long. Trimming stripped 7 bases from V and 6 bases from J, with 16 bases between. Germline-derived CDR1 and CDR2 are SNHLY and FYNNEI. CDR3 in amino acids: CASMRGFPSQPQHF. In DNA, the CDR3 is TGTGCCAGCATGCGGGGTTTCCCAAGTCAGCCCCAGCATTTT.

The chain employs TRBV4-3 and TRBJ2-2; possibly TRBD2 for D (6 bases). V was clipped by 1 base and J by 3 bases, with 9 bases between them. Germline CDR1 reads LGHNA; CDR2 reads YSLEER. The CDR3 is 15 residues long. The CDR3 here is CASSQGLGDTGELFF. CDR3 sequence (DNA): TGCGCCAGCAGCCAAGGACTAGGGGACACCGGGGAGCTGTTTTTT.

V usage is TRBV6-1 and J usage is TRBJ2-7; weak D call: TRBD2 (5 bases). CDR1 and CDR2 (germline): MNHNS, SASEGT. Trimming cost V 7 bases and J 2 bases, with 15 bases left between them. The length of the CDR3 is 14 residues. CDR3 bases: TGTGCCAGCAACAAAGACGCCGGGACCTACGAGCAGTACTTC. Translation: CASNKDAGTYEQYF.

For the CDR3, the DNA is TGTGCCTCAGGAGGGGGCGTTGGAAACACCATATATTTT. This translates into CASGGGVGNTIYF. The chain carries TRBV2 and TRBJ1-3, with 7 bases that match TRBD1. V gave up 11 bases and J gave up 3 bases; unmatched junction bases: 7. The germline gives CDR1 SNHLY, CDR2 FYNNEI. The CDR3 runs to 13 residues.

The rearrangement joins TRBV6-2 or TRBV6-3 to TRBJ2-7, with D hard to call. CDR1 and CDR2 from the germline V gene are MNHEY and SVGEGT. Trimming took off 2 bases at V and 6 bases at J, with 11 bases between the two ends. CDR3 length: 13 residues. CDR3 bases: TGTGCCAGCAGTTACCGTGGTATAGTCGAGCAGTACTTC. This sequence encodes CASSYRGIVEQYF.

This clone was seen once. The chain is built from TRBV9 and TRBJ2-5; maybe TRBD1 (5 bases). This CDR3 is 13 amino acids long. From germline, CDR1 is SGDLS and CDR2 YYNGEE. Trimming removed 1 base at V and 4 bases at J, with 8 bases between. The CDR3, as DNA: TGTGCCAGCAGCGTACAGGGTGGAGAGACCCAGTACTTC. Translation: CASSVQGGETQYF.

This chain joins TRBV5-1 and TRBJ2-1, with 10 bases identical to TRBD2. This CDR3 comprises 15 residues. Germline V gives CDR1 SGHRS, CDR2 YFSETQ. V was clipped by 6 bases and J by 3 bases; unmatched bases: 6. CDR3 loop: CASTVTSGVYNEQFF. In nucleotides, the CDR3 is TGCGCCAGCACCGTCACTAGCGGGGTCTACAATGAGCAGTTCTTC.

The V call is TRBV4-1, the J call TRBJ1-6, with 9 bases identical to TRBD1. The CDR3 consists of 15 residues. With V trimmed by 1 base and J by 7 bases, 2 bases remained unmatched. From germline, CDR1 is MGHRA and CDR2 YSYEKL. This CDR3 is CASSQVGTGNSPLHF. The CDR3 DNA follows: TGCGCCAGCAGCCAAGTCGGGACAGGGAATTCACCCCTCCACTTT.

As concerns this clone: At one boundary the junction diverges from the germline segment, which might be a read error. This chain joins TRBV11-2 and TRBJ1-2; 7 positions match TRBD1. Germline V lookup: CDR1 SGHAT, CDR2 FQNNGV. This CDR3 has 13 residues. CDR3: CASSLDPPGTESF. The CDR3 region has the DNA TGTGCCAGCAGCTTAGACCCCCCAGGGACAGAATCTTTC.

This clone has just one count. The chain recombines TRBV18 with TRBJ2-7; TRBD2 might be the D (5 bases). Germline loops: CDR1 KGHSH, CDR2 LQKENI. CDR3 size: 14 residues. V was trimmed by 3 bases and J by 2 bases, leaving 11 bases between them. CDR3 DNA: TGTGCCAGCTCACCCCCGGGATACGCCTACGAGCAGTACTTC. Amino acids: CASSPPGYAYEQYF.

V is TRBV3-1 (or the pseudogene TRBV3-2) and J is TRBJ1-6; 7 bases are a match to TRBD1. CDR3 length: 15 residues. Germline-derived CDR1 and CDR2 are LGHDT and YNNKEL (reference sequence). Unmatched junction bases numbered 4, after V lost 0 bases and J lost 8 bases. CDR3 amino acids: CASSQDGQAYSPLHF. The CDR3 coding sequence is TGTGCCAGCAGCCAAGACGGACAGGCCTATTCACCCCTCCACTTT.